One and the same sample provided the 20 T cell receptor beta chains below, sequenced in a study of cytomegalovirus exposure and HLA in healthy donors. The PCR ran on 60 Vbeta and 13 Jbeta primers. The method was immunoSEQ multiplex PCR; TCRdb's version includes in-frame clones alone and lacks a portion of them. Here the sample spans roughly 130,000 clones, about 79% being singletons. What was sequenced was PBMCs. The receptors stem from a young woman in good health and CMV-seropositive.

This chain links TRBV7-8 with TRBJ2-7; 9 nucleotides agree with TRBD1. The CDR3 length is 14 residues. Unmatched junction bases numbered 5, after V lost 3 bases and J lost 5 bases. Germline V gene sequence: CDR1 SGHVS, CDR2 FQNEAQ. The CDR3 DNA sequence: TGTGCCAGCAGCTTTGGGACAGGGTTGGACGAGCAGTACTTC. This gives the protein CASSFGTGLDEQYF.

V is TRBV4-2 and J is TRBJ2-3; 11 bases agree with TRBD2. CDR1 LGHNA and CDR2 YNFKEQ come from the germline V gene. The CDR3 is made up of 15 amino acids. The V gene end was trimmed by 3 bases and the J gene end by 7 bases; junction bases not matched to a gene: 6. The CDR3 DNA reads as TGTGCCAGCAGCCACCATAGCGGGGGGGCATATACGCAGTATTTT. Its protein product is CASSHHSGGAYTQYF.

This clone was seen a single time. The chain employs TRBV11-2 and TRBJ2-3; D unclear. Between the trimmed V and J ends, which lost 5 bases and 2 bases, there was a span of 23 bases. The CDR3 is made up of 18 amino acids. Germline V gives CDR1 SGHAT, CDR2 FQNNGV. CDR3 amino acids: CASSVVTPASTPTDTQYF. CDR3 in DNA: TGTGCCAGCAGCGTAGTGACCCCGGCCTCGACTCCCACAGATACGCAGTATTTT.

The chain employs TRBV6-1 and TRBJ2-2; TRBD1 agrees at 8 bases. Germline V gene data show CDR1 as MNHNS and CDR2 as SASEGT. V shed 6 bases, J shed 11 bases, and the junction held 11 bases outside the gene matches. The CDR3 has 14 residues. CDR3 sequence (DNA): TGTGCCAGCAGGAGGGACAGGACGATACTTGAGCTGTTTTTT. Amino acid sequence: CASRRDRTILELFF.

The chain joins TRBV29-1 to TRBJ2-3; D is uncertain. This CDR3 has 14 amino acids. CDR1 and CDR2 from the germline V gene are SQVTM and ANQGSEA. V gave up 3 bases and J gave up 0 bases, with 10 bases separating them. The CDR3 DNA reads as TGCAGCGTTGAGTGGTTAACTAGCACAGATACGCAGTATTTT. It yields the protein CSVEWLTSTDTQYF.

The chain uses TRBV4-1 and TRBJ1-3; no definite D call. Germline V gives CDR1 MGHRA, CDR2 YSYEKL. The ends were cut back, 0 bases at V and 0 bases at J, with 9 bases in the middle. This CDR3 has 16 residues. The CDR3 DNA reads as TGCGCCAGCAGCCAAGATATAGCCGTCTCTGGAAACACCATATATTTT. Translating it yields CASSQDIAVSGNTIYF.

This rearrangement joins TRBV9 to TRBJ2-2, with 8 nucleotides matching TRBD2. Losses at the gene ends were 3 bases for V and 1 base for J; bases not matched to a gene: 5. CDR3 length equals 16 residues. Germline V CDR1 and CDR2: SGDLS, YYNGEE. The CDR3 sequence is CASSGAGGRNTGELFF. Written as DNA, the CDR3 is TGTGCCAGCAGCGGGGCGGGGGGAAGGAACACCGGGGAGCTGTTTTTT.

Points on this clone: Germline is not matched at one junction end, which may reflect a read error. This chain connects TRBV10-3 to TRBJ1-5, with unresolved D. The CDR3 consists of 13 residues. The germline V gene encodes CDR1 ENHRY and CDR2 SYGVKD. CDR3 bases: TGTGCCATCAGTGAAGTTTGGGAGCAGCCCCAACATTTT. It codes for CAISEVWEQPQHF.

The V gene is TRBV5-1, the J gene TRBJ2-7; D not certain. Germline V gene sequence: CDR1 SGHRS, CDR2 YFSETQ. CDR3 length: 11 amino acids. The germline V and J ends were trimmed by 4 bases and 6 bases, with 8 bases remaining between them. The CDR3 region is CASSQEVEQYF. The CDR3 DNA reads TGCGCCAGCAGCCAAGAGGTCGAGCAGTACTTC.

V and J are TRBV1 and TRBJ1-1; the DNA was not compared with TRBD1, the D call given in the table. TRBV1 has pseudogene status. The length of the CDR3 is 16 residues. DNA of the CDR3: TGCACCAGCAGCCAAGCCCAGGGGAGAAGAAGCACTGAAGCTTTCTTT. Residues: CTSSQAQGRRSTEAFF.

The chain joins TRBV7-2 to TRBJ2-7, with 8 bases matching TRBD1. V dropped 1 base and J dropped 3; count of bases not matched to a gene: 5. Germline-derived CDR1 and CDR2 are SGHTA and FQGNSA. The CDR3 spans 15 residues. The CDR3 spells CASSLESGQVYEQYF. The CDR3 nucleotides read TGTGCCAGCAGCTTAGAATCGGGACAGGTCTACGAGCAGTACTTC.

The chain is built from TRBV6-6 and TRBJ1-2; D not resolved. CDR1 MNHNY and CDR2 SVGAGI come from the germline V gene (reference sequence). Trimming stripped 6 bases from V and 7 bases from J, with 15 bases between. The CDR3 runs to 13 residues. In DNA form, the CDR3 reads TGTGCCAGCAGCTTCACCGGGGTGGGTGGCTACACCTTC. Translated, it gives CASSFTGVGGYTF.

The chain employs TRBV20-1 and TRBJ2-1; 8 bases are a match to TRBD2. Trimming at V came to 6 bases and at J to 7 bases, leaving 2 bases not matched to a gene. Germline V CDR1 and CDR2: DFQATT, SNEGSKA (reference sequence). CDR3 length: 11 amino acids. This chain's CDR3 is CSAPSGNEQFF. As DNA, the CDR3 is TGCAGTGCCCCTAGCGGGAATGAGCAGTTCTTC.

The chain combines TRBV25-1 with TRBJ2-1; 10 positions agree with TRBD2. This CDR3 has 15 amino acids. Germline CDR1 is MGHDK and CDR2 is SYGVNS. Trimming cost V 7 bases and J 7 bases; bases outside gene matches: 10. CDR3 amino acids: CASNPSGGSGNEQFF. In DNA, the CDR3 is TGTGCCAGCAATCCTAGCGGGGGAAGTGGGAATGAGCAGTTCTTC.

This clone was detected a few times. V usage is TRBV7-9 and J usage is TRBJ1-1; 8 nucleotides align to TRBD1. Germline V gives CDR1 SEHNR, CDR2 FQNEAQ (reference sequence). This CDR3 is built from 12 residues. The V gene end was trimmed by 4 bases and the J gene end by 10 bases; junction bases not matched to a gene: 5. CDR3 sequence (DNA): TGTGCCAGCAGCTCGGACAGGGAGGGAGCTTTCTTT. As protein: CASSSDREGAFF.

The DNA of the CDR3 is TGCGCCAGCAGCCGCGACAGAGGACAGGGGAATCAGCCCCAGCATTTT. It codes for CASSRDRGQGNQPQHF. This chain joins TRBV4-1 and TRBJ1-5; 9 bases fit TRBD1. Germline V gene sequence: CDR1 MGHRA, CDR2 YSYEKL. This CDR3 has 16 amino acids. Losses at the gene ends were 4 bases for V and 4 bases for J; bases not matched to a gene: 8.

The gene calls are TRBV7-9 and TRBJ2-2; no clear D gene. Between the trimmed V and J ends, which lost 5 bases and 6 bases, there was a span of 7 bases. The CDR3 is made up of 12 amino acids. Looked up from germline, CDR1 is SEHNR and CDR2 is FQNEAQ (reference sequence). DNA for the CDR3: TGTGCCAGCAGCCGCGATTCCGGGGAGCTGTTTTTT. It translates to CASSRDSGELFF.

This clone occurred once. The chain employs TRBV5-1 and TRBJ2-1; possible D gene TRBD2, 6 bases. V shed 4 bases and J shed 7 bases, with 24 bases lying between them. The length of the CDR3 is 17 residues. Germline values: CDR1 SGHRS, CDR2 YFSETQ. The CDR3, as DNA: TGCGCCAGCAGCGACGCACGGCGCGGGGAAAGTGGGAATGAGCAGTTCTTC. It is translated as CASSDARRGESGNEQFF.

V usage is TRBV19 and J usage is TRBJ1-1; D unclear. Trimming pared 2 bases from V and 4 bases from J, leaving 11 bases between. Looked up from germline, CDR1 is LNHDA and CDR2 is SQIVND (reference sequence). There are 14 residues in the CDR3. Here the CDR3 reads CASSIYGDGTEAFF. DNA for the CDR3: TGTGCCAGTAGTATATACGGAGATGGCACTGAAGCTTTCTTT.

V and J are TRBV10-3 and TRBJ1-1; D may be TRBD1 (6 bases). Trimming left V 3 bases short and J 11 bases short, with 10 bases between. CDR3 size: 11 residues. The germline V gene has CDR1 ENHRY and CDR2 SYGVKD. CDR3 amino acids: CAISDTGLAFF. The CDR3 DNA reads as TGTGCCATCAGTGATACAGGGTTGGCTTTCTTT.